A selection of T cell receptor beta chains follows, all from one sample in a study of blood T cell repertoires in COVID-19. Repertoires were generated with immunoSEQ multiplex PCR, while TCRdb's copy carries only in-frame clones and drops some. The sample includes approximately 180,000 clones, roughly 85% of them seen just once. Sequencing was carried out using peripheral blood. These receptors were collected from a man aged 55 to 69 with acute or convalescent COVID-19. Both conserved end residues are part of each CDR3. A D gene is named only where the DNA matches it firmly.

D	V	J	CDR3
TRBD2	TRBV5-8	TRBJ2-3	CASSRGGLAVDTQYF
-	TRBV7-8	TRBJ2-1	CASGASTLYNEQFF
-	TRBV11-3	TRBJ2-1	CASSPDSDNEQFF
TRBD1	TRBV9	TRBJ2-2	CASSAPGQSTGELFF
TRBD1	TRBV2	TRBJ1-6	CASRPGQGNGSPLHF
TRBD1	TRBV5-1	TRBJ2-2	CASSFVSGTGTNTGELFF
-	TRBV4-2	TRBJ2-3	CASSPRGAGTDTQYF
TRBD1	TRBV27	TRBJ2-1	CASSTPPGQGPNEQFF
TRBD1	TRBV28	TRBJ1-1	CAIAGQSNTEAFF
-	TRBV3-1/TRBV3-2	TRBJ2-7	CASSQDLGSGTYEQYF
TRBD1	TRBV19	TRBJ1-2	CASSIAGQGQIGYTF
TRBD1	TRBV25-1	TRBJ1-1	CASSGWDRRGNTEAFF
TRBD1	TRBV28	TRBJ2-7	CASSSEQGIHYEQYF
-	TRBV18	TRBJ2-7	CASSPPSGGEQYF
-	TRBV19	TRBJ1-1	CASSIHGEAFF
TRBD1	TRBV5-1	TRBJ1-1	CASSLGGQGAFF
-	TRBV27	TRBJ2-7	CASSLYPGSSYEQYF
TRBD2	TRBV6-1	TRBJ2-1	CASSDDGRALEQFF
-	TRBV7-8	TRBJ1-1	CASRRSGGPNTEAFF
-	TRBV10-3	TRBJ1-2	CAISAGGAIYGYTF
-	TRBV4-2	TRBJ1-6	CASSQDRQVERSPLHF
TRBD1	TRBV28	TRBJ2-2	CASSPGGANTGELFF